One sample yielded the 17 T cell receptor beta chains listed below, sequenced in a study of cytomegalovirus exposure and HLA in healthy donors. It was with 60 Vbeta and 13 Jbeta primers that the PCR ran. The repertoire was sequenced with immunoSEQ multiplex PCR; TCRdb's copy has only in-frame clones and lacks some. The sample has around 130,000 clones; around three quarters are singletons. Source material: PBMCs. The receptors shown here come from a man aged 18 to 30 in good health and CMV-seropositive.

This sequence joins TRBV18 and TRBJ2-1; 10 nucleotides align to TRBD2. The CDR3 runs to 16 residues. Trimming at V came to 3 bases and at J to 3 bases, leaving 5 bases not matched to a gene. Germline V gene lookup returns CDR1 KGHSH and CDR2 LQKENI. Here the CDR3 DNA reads TGTGCCAGCTCACCCCTCACTAGCGGGAACTACAATGAGCAGTTCTTC. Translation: CASSPLTSGNYNEQFF.

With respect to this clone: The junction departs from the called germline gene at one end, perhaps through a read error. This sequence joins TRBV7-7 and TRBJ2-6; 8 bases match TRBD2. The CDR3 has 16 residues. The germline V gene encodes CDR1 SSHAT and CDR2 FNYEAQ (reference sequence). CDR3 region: CASSPRGGAGANVLTF. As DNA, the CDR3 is TGTGCTAGCAGCCCTCGGGGGGGTGCTGGGGCCAACGTCCTGACTTTC.

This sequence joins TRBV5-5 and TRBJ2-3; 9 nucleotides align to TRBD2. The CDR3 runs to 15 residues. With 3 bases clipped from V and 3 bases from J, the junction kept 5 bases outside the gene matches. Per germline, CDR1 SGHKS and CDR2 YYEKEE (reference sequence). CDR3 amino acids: CASSSLAGATDTQYF. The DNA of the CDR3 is TGTGCCAGCAGCTCTTTAGCGGGAGCGACAGATACGCAGTATTTT.

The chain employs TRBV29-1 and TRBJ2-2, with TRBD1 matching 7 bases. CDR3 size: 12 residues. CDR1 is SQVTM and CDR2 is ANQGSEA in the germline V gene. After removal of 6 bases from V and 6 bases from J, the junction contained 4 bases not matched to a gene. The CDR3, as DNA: TGCAGCGTCAACAGGGGTCCCGGGGAGCTGTTTTTT. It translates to CSVNRGPGELFF.

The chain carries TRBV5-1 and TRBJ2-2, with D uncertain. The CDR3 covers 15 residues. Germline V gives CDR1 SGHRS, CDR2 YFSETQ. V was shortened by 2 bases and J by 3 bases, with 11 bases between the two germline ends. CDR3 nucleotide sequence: TGCGCCAGCAGCTTTTCAGACACCCACACCGGGGAGCTGTTTTTT. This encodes CASSFSDTHTGELFF. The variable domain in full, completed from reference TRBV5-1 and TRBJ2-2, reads KAGVTQTPRYLIKTRGQQVTLSCSPISGHRSVSWYQQTPGQGLQFLFEYFSETQRNKGNFPGRFSGRQFSNSRSEMNVSTLELGDSALYLCASSFSDTHTGELFFGEGSRLTVL.

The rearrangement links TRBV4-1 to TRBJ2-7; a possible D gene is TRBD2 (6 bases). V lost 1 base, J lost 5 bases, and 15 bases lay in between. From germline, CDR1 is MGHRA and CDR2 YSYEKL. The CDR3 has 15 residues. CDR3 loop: CASSQGYREIDEQYF. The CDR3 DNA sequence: TGCGCCAGCAGCCAAGGTTACCGGGAGATCGACGAGCAGTACTTC.

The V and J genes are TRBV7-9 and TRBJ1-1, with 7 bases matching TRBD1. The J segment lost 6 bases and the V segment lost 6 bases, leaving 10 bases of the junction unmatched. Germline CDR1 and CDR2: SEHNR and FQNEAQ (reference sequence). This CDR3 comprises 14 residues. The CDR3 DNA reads TGTGCCAGCAGACTTTCTCAGGGGGTCGCTGAAGCTTTCTTT. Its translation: CASRLSQGVAEAFF.

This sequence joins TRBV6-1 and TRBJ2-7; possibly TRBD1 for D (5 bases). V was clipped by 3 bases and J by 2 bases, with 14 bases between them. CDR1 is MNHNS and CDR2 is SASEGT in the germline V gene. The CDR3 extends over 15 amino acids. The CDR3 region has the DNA TGTGCCAGCAGTGATGAGGACATTCTCACCTACGAGCAGTACTTC. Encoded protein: CASSDEDILTYEQYF.

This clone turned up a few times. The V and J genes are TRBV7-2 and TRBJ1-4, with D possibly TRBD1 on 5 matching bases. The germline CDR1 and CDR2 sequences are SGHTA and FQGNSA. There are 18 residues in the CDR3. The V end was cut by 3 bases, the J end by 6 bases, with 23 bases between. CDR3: CASSFSPTRVMMYEKLFF. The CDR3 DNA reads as TGTGCCAGCAGCTTTTCTCCAACCAGGGTCATGATGTATGAAAAACTGTTTTTT.

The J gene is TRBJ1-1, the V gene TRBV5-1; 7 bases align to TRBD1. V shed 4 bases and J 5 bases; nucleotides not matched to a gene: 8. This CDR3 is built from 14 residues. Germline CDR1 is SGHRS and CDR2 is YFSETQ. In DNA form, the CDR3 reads TGCGCCAGCAGCCCGGGACAGTCTCGAACTGAAGCTTTCTTT. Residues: CASSPGQSRTEAFF.

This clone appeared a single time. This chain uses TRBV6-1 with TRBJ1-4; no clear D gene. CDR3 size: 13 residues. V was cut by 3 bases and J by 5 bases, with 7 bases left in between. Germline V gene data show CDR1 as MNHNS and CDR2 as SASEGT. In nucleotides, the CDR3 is TGTGCCAGCAGTGATAGTACCAATGAAAAACTGTTTTTT. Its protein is CASSDSTNEKLFF.

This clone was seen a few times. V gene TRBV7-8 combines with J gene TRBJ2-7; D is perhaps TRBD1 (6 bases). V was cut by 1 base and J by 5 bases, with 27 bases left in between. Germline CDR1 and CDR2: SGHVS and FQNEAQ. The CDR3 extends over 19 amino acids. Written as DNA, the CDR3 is TGTGCCAGCAGCTTAGTGCTCGGGTTGTCAGGGGAGAAATATCACGAGCAGTACTTC. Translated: CASSLVLGLSGEKYHEQYF.

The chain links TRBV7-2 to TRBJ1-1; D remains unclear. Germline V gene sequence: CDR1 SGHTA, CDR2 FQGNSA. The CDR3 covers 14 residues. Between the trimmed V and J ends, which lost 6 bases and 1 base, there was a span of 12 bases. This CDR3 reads CASRYNRWNTEAFF. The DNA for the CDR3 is TGTGCCAGCAGATATAATCGGTGGAACACTGAAGCTTTCTTT.

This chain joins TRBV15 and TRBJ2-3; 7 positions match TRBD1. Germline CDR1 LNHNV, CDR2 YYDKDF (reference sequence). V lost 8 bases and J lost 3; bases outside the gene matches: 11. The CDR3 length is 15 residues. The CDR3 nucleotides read TGTGCCACCGCTCCCGGGACAGAGGGAACAGATACGCAGTATTTT. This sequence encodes CATAPGTEGTDTQYF.

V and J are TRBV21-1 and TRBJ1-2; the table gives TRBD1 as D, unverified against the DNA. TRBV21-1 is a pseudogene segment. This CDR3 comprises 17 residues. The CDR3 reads CASSLRPSGQGDDGYTF. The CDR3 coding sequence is TGTGCCAGCAGCCTACGACCTTCGGGACAGGGGGACGATGGCTACACCTTC.

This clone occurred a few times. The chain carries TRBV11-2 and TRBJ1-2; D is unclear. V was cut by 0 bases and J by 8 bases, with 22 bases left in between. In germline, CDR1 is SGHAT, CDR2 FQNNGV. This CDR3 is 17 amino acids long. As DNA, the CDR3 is TGTGCCAGCAGCTTAGATAGGCGGGGAAGCTACGGCGCGGGCTACACCTTC. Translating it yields CASSLDRRGSYGAGYTF.

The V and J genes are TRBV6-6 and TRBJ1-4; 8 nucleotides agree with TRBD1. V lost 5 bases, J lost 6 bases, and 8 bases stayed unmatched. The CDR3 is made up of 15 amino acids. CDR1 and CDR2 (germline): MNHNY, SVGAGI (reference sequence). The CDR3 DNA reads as TGTGCCAGCAGTCAGGACAGGGCTACTGATGAAAAACTGTTTTTT. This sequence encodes CASSQDRATDEKLFF.